Included here is one TCR beta chain sequence, with context. This clone's antigen is unknown. Per-base quality was not reported, and no clone a single base away is much larger than it. CDR1 and CDR2 are read off the germline V gene as MGHDK and SYGVNS. Trimming takes 1 base off V and 2 bases off J; junction bases not matched to a gene: 3. The CDR3 has 15 amino acids, counting the end cysteine and phenylalanine. Here the CDR3 DNA is all that survives: 45 bases in frame from base 1. The collaborating institutions used their own protocols to collect whole blood in K2EDTA tubes. Collaborator samples were shipped for TCRbeta analysis as frozen whole blood, isolated PBMCs, or DNA extracted from either sample type. This sample was taken from a study of blood T cell repertoires in COVID-19 (dated by TCRdb to 2019 to 2021). Background on the whole study: The collaborator samples originated in the United States, Italy and Spain and spanned the acute and convalescent phases of COVID-19. The material from the prospective study consisted of cDNA or gDNA derived from T cells, B-cell-depleted T cells, or PBMCs. Samples came from the ongoing ImmuneRACE study (first 160 participants) plus 1,254 subjects from 6 global collaborators. HLA class I and class II types, where available, came from metadata supplied by the sample provider rather than from assay-based typing. Nearly every sample came with metadata listing a de-identified subject ID, COVID-19 status, age in years and sex. A freely available public database, intended as a resource for researchers studying the immune response to SARS-CoV-2, is where the repertoires were released. Deeply sampled blood TCRbeta repertoires from subjects exposed to, actively infected with, or recovered from COVID-19 were included in the dataset.

The immunoSEQ Assay, a bias-controlled multiplex PCR, was used to amplify TCRbeta CDR3 regions from genomic DNA. The published analysis was carried out like this. The number of nucleated cells in each sample was estimated by amplification of reference gene primers within the assay. To quantify the absolute abundance of each unique TCRbeta CDR3 rearrangement, sequence reads were collapsed and filtered. For each sample, productive Simpson clonality was calculated by taking the square root of Simpson's diversity index across productive rearrangements. TCRdb re-hosts the immuneACCESS table, in-frame sequences only. Its copies lack some clones; in the studies checked, an unresolved V gene accounts for under half of them, and the cause for the rest is not known. V, J and clone size derive from that table, while D and trimming were established from the DNA sequence. Counted in this sample were fewer than 85,000 clones; around 80% of them appeared once. The ten most abundant clones make up 15% to 20% of the sample.

Overall results and qualifications from the work: How much clinical and demographic metadata was included differed by source and by participant, and the metadata was provided uncurated.

The specimen sequenced was peripheral blood. Recombination joined TRBV25-1 with TRBJ2-5; 8 bases in the middle match TRBD2. This sequence was found in a woman of 80 years or more with active or convalescent COVID-19. The bases read TGTGCCAGCAGTGAATTTGGCGGGGGGCAAGAGACCCAGTACTTC. This sequence encodes CASSEFGGGQETQYF.